Presented here are 8 T cell receptor beta chains from one specimen sequenced in a study of blood T cell repertoires in COVID-19. Assay: immunoSEQ multiplex PCR; the TCRdb copy retains only in-frame clones and omits some. The sample yields about 180,000 clones, approximately 85% seen once. The sample comprised peripheral blood. These receptors all come from a man aged 55 to 70 with acute or convalescent COVID-19.

The rearrangement links TRBV27 to TRBJ1-1; D unclear. The CDR3 covers 15 residues. V was cut by 3 bases and J by 3 bases, with 14 bases left in between. The V gene's germline CDR1 is MNHEY and CDR2 SMNVEV (reference sequence). CDR3 DNA: TGTGCCAGCAGTTTTGGAGGCAGGACCCACACTGAAGCTTTCTTT. The encoded protein is CASSFGGRTHTEAFF.

The chain has TRBV7-2 and TRBJ2-7; 11 positions agree with TRBD2. This CDR3 comprises 15 residues. J gave up 2 bases and V 4 bases, and 4 bases lay outside the gene matches. CDR1 SGHTA and CDR2 FQGNSA come from the germline V gene. The CDR3 coding sequence is TGTGCCAGCAGCTCACTAGCGGGAGCTCCCTACGAGCAGTACTTC. Its translation is CASSSLAGAPYEQYF.

The V call is TRBV6-5, the J call TRBJ1-2; D may be TRBD1 (5 bases). This CDR3 contains 14 residues. Germline V gene data show CDR1 as MNHEY and CDR2 as SVGAGI. V shed 0 bases and J shed 5 bases, with 10 bases lying between them. CDR3: CASSYSKQGYGYTF. The CDR3 nucleotides read TGTGCCAGCAGTTACTCGAAGCAGGGTTATGGCTACACCTTC.

The chain is built from TRBV7-3 and TRBJ2-1; the D gene is possibly TRBD2 (5 bases). Trimming took off 5 bases at V and 1 base at J, with 12 bases between the two ends. The CDR3 runs 15 residues. Germline CDR1 and CDR2: SGHTA and FQGTGA. In nucleotides, the CDR3 is TGTGCCAGCAGCGTGTCTAGAGGGTCCTACAATGAGCAGTTCTTC. This codes for CASSVSRGSYNEQFF.

V and J are TRBV28 and TRBJ1-5, with D perhaps TRBD1 (6 bases). CDR3 length: 16 amino acids. With 2 bases removed from V and 0 bases from J, the gap between germline ends came to 11 bases. CDR1 and CDR2 from the germline V gene are MDHEN and SYDVKM. As DNA, the CDR3 is TGTGCCAGCAGTTTAGCGGGGGCGTATAGCAATCAGCCCCAGCATTTT. It translates to CASSLAGAYSNQPQHF.

V gene TRBV19 combines with J gene TRBJ2-1, with 8 bases matching TRBD1. Looked up from germline, CDR1 is LNHDA and CDR2 is SQIVND (reference sequence). This CDR3 region has 16 residues. Unmatched junction bases numbered 14, after V lost 7 bases and J lost 6 bases. Here the CDR3 reads CASTKNTPGQGNEQFF. The CDR3 bases are TGTGCCAGTACCAAAAATACCCCCGGACAGGGCAATGAGCAGTTCTTC.

The chain combines TRBV25-1 with TRBJ1-6; D is perhaps TRBD1 (6 bases). Germline CDR1 is MGHDK and CDR2 is SYGVNS. Trimming stripped 5 bases from V and 14 bases from J, with 13 bases between. The CDR3 is 12 amino acids. CDR3 bases: TGTGCCAGCAGTACCACAGGGTACACCCTCCACTTT. This sequence encodes CASSTTGYTLHF.

The CDR3 here is CASRGQGEGPLHF. In DNA form, the CDR3 reads TGTGCCAGCAGGGGACAGGGGGAGGGACCCCTCCACTTT. The J gene is TRBJ1-6, the V gene TRBV3-1 (or the pseudogene TRBV3-2); 11 nucleotides match TRBD1. Losses at the gene ends were 6 bases for V and 12 bases for J; bases not matched to a gene: 4. The germline CDR1 and CDR2 sequences are LGHDT and YNNKEL (reference sequence). The length of the CDR3 is 13 residues.